The T cell receptor beta chain described here comes from a study of graft-versus-host responses after intestinal transplantation. The CDR3 is made up of 14 amino acids. V was clipped by 1 base and J by 4 bases, with 8 bases between them. Germline CDR1 SGHAT, CDR2 FQNNGV. As regards this clone: The antigen remains undetermined.

Some clones are missing from TCRdb's copy, which holds only in-frame ones; the method was immunoSEQ multiplex PCR. Of approximately 58,000 clones in the sample, about 90% were seen once. General observations from the study: GvH clones were identified in recipient marrow, with some first appearing in ileum or blood.

Here the sequenced sample was PBMCs, taken 26 days after transplant. The receptor was derived from a human patient who received an intestinal transplant, so some T cells may come from the graft donor. The rearrangement joins TRBV11-2 to TRBJ2-1; possible D gene TRBD2, 6 bases. This chain's CDR3 is CASSLAREYNEQFF. CDR3 coding DNA: TGTGCCAGCAGCTTAGCGCGGGAATACAATGAGCAGTTCTTC.